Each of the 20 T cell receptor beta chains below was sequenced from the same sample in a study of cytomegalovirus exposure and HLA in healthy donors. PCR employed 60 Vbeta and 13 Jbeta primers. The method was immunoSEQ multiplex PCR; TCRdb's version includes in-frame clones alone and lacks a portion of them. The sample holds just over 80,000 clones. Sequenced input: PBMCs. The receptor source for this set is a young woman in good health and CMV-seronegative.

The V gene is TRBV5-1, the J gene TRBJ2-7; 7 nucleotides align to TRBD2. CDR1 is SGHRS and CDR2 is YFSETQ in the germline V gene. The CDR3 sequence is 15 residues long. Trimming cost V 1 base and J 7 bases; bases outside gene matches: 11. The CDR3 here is CASSLWASGREEQYF. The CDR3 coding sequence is TGCGCCAGCAGCTTGTGGGCTAGCGGACGGGAAGAGCAGTACTTC.

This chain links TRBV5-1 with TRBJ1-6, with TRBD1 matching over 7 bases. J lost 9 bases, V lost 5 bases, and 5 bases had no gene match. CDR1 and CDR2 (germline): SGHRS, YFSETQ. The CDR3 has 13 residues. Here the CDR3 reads CASRWDSSSPLHF. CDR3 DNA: TGCGCCAGCAGGTGGGACAGTAGTTCACCCCTCCACTTT.

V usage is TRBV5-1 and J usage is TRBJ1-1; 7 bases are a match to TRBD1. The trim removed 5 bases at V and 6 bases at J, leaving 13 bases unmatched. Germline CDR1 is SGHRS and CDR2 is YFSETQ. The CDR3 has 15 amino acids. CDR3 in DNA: TGCGCCAGCAGACGTTCCAGGGGGAGTGACGCTGAAGCTTTCTTT. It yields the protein CASRRSRGSDAEAFF.

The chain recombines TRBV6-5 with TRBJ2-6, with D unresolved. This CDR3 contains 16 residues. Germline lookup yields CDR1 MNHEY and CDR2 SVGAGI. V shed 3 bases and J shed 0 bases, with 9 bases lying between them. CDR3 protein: CASSYLLGSGANVLTF. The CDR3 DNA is TGTGCCAGCAGTTATCTGCTCGGCTCTGGGGCCAACGTCCTGACTTTC.

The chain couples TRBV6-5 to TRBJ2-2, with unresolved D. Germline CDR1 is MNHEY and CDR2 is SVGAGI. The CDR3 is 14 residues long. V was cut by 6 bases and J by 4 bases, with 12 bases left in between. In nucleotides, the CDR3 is TGTGCCAGCAGCCCCCTAGGTGTCACCGGGGAGCTGTTTTTT. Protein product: CASSPLGVTGELFF.

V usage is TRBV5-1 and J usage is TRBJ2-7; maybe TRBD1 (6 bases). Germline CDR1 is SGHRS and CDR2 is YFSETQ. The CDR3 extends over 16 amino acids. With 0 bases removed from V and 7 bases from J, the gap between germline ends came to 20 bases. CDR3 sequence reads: CASSLGQDRLGWEQYF. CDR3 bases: TGCGCCAGCAGCTTGGGACAGGACCGTTTGGGGTGGGAGCAGTACTTC.

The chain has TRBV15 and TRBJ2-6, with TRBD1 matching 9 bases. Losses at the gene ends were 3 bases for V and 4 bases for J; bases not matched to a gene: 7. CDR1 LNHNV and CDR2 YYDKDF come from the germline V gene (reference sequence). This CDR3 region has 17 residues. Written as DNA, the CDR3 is TGTGCCACCAGCAGCTCCGGGACAGGGTCGGGGGCCAACGTCCTGACTTTC. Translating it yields CATSSSGTGSGANVLTF.

The CDR3 is CASSLTGDEQPQHF. Here the CDR3 DNA reads TGCGCCAGCAGCTTAACCGGGGATGAGCAGCCCCAGCATTTT. V gene TRBV5-1 combines with J gene TRBJ1-5; D remains unclear. Trimming cost V 2 bases and J 7 bases, with 13 bases left between them. CDR3 length: 14 residues. The V gene's germline CDR1 is SGHRS and CDR2 YFSETQ.

The CDR3 protein is CASSHNLAGRETQYF. As DNA, the CDR3 is TGTGCCAGCAGCCACAATTTAGCGGGGCGGGAGACCCAGTACTTC. This rearrangement joins TRBV11-1 to TRBJ2-5, with TRBD2 identical over 8 bases. The CDR3 totals 15 residues. Germline CDR1 is SGHAT and CDR2 is FQDESV (reference sequence). V dropped 5 bases and J dropped 5; count of bases not matched to a gene: 10.

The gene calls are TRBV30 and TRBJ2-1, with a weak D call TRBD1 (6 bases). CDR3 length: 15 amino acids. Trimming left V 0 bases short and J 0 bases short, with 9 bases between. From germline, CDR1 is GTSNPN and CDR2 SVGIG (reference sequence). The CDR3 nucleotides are TGTGCCTGGAGTGTAGGACAGAGCTCCTACAATGAGCAGTTCTTC. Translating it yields CAWSVGQSSYNEQFF.

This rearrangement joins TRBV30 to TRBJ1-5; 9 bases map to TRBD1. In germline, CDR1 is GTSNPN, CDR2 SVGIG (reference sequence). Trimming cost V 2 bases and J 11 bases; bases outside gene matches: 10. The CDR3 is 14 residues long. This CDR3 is CAWSRGQGSLSQHF. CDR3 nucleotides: TGTGCCTGGAGTCGAGGACAGGGGAGTCTTTCCCAGCATTTT.

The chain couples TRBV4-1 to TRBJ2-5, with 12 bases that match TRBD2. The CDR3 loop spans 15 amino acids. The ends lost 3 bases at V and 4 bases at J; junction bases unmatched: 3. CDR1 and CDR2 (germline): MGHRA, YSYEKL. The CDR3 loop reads CASSHLAGGIETQYF. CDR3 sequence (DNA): TGCGCCAGCAGCCACCTAGCGGGAGGGATAGAGACCCAGTACTTC.

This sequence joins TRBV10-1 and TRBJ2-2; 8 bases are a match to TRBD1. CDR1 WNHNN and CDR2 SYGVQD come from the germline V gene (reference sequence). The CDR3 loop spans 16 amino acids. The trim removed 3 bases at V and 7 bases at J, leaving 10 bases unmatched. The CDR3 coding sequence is TGCGCCAGCAGTGACCATGGGACAGGCGGTATCGGGGAGCTGTTTTTT. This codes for CASSDHGTGGIGELFF.

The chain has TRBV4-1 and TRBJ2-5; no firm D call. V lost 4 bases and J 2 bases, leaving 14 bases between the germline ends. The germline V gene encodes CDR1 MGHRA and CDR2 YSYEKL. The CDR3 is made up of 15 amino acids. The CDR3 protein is CASSPATMEQETQYF. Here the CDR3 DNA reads TGCGCCAGCAGCCCGGCAACCATGGAGCAAGAGACCCAGTACTTC.

The CDR3 DNA is TGTGCCAGCAGCTTCTCCGCCTCAGCGGGGGGCGAGGGGACGCAGTATTTT. It encodes CASSFSASAGGEGTQYF. This chain connects TRBV7-2 to TRBJ2-3, with TRBD2 matching 9 bases. The germline V gene encodes CDR1 SGHTA and CDR2 FQGNSA. CDR3 length: 17 residues. The ends lost 3 bases at V and 9 bases at J; junction bases unmatched: 16.

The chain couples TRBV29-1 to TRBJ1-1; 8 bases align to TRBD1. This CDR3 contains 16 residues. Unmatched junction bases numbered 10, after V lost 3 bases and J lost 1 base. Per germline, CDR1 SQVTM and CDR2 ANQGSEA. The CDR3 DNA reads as TGCAGCGTTGATTGGGGGTGGACAGGGCAGAACACTGAAGCTTTCTTT. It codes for CSVDWGWTGQNTEAFF.

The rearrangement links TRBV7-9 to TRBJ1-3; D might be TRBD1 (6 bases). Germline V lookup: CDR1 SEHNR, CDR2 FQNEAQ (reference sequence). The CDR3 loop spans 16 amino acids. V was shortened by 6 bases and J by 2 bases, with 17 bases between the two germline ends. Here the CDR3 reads CASSSTGLAPGNTIYF. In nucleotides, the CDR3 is TGTGCCAGCAGTTCGACAGGATTAGCGCCTGGAAACACCATATATTTT.

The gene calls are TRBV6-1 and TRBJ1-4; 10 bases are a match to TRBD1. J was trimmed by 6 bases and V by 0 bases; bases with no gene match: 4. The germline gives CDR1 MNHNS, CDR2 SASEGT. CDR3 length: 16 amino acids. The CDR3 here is CASSEATGTGDEKLFF. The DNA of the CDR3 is TGTGCCAGCAGTGAAGCTACCGGGACAGGGGATGAAAAACTGTTTTTT.

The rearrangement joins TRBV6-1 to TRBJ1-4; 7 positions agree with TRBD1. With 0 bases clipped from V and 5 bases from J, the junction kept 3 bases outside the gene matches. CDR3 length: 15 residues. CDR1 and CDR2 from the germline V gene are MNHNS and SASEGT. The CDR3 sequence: CASSEATGRNEKLFF. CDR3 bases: TGTGCCAGCAGTGAAGCGACAGGGCGGAATGAAAAACTGTTTTTT.

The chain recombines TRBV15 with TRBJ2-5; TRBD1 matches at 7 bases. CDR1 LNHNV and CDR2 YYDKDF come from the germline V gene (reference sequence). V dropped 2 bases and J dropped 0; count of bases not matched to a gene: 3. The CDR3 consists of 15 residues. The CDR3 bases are TGTGCCACCAGCAGAAAACAGGGGTACCAAGAGACCCAGTACTTC. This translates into CATSRKQGYQETQYF.